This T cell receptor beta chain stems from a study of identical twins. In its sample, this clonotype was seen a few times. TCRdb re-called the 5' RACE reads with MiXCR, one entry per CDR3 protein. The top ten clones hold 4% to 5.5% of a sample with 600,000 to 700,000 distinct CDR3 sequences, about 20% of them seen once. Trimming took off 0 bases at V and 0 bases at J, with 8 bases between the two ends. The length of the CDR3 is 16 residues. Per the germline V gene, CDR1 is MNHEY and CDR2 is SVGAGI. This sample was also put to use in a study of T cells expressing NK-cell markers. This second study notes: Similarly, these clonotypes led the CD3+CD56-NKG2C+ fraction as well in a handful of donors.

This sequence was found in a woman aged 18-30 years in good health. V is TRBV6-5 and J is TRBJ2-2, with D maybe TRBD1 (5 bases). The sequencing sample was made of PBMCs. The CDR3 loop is CASSYSRTSNTGELFF. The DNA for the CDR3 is TGTGCCAGCAGTTACTCGAGGACATCGAACACCGGGGAGCTGTTTTTT.